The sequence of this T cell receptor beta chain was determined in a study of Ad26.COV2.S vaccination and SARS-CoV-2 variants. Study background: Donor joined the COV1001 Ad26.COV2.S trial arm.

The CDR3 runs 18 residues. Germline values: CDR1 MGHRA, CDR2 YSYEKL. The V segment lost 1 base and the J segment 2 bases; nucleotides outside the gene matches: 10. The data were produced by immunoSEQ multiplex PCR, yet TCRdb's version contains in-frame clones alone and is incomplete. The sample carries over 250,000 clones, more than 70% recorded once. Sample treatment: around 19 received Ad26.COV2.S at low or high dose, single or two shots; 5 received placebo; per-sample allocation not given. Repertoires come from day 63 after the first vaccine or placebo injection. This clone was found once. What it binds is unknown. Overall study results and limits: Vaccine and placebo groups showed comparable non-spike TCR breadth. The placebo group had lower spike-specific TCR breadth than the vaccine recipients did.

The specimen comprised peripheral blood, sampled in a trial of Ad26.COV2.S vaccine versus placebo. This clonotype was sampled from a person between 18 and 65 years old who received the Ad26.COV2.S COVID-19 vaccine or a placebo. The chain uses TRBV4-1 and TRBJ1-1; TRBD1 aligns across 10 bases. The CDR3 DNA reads TGCGCCAGCAGCCAAGTTTCTCTGGGACAGGGGATTAACACTGAAGCTTTCTTT. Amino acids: CASSQVSLGQGINTEAFF.